Each of the 22 T cell receptor beta chains below was sequenced from the same sample in a study of blood T cells in healthy people across ages. Combining a sample-barcoded 5' primer with a J-beta primer mix, a second PCR ran for about 6 to 11 cycles. TCRdb independently ran MiXCR on the 5' RACE reads; one entry per CDR3 protein. The data show just under 900,000 distinct CDR3 sequences, 25% to 35% seen once. Sequencing was carried out using blood. These receptors originate from an elderly woman in good health.

The chain employs TRBV11-2 and TRBJ1-3; D possibly corresponds to TRBD1 (5 bases). Deletions cut 1 base from V and 5 bases from J, with 9 bases between. Germline V gives CDR1 SGHAT, CDR2 FQNNGV. This CDR3 is 14 amino acids long. This chain's CDR3 is CASSLVPGRNTIYF. The CDR3 coding sequence is TGTGCCAGCAGCTTAGTTCCAGGGAGAAACACCATATATTTT.

This clonotype came up many times. The chain has TRBV25-1 and TRBJ2-3, with D uncertain. This CDR3 is 10 amino acids long. Trimming left V 5 bases short and J 5 bases short, with 2 bases between. Germline CDR1 MGHDK, CDR2 SYGVNS. CDR3 nucleotide sequence: TGTGCCAGCAGTCGAGATACGCAGTATTTT. The encoded protein is CASSRDTQYF.

V usage is TRBV21-1 and J usage is TRBJ2-7. TRBV21-1 constitutes a pseudogene. The CDR3 runs 17 residues. CDR3 sequence (DNA): TGTGCCAGCCCTCACTCGCAGCAAAGTGTGCAGCCCTACGAGCAGTACTTC. Its protein is CASPHSQQSVQPYEQYF.

This clonotype was found a few times. V usage is TRBV3-1 and J usage is TRBJ1-1; 11 positions agree with TRBD1. The CDR3 runs to 13 residues. Germline loops: CDR1 LGHDT, CDR2 YNNKEL (reference sequence). V shed 5 bases, J shed 10 bases, and the junction held 6 bases outside the gene matches. CDR3: CASSYGQGASAFF. CDR3 nucleotides: TGTGCCAGCAGCTACGGACAGGGGGCCTCAGCTTTCTTT.

V usage is TRBV7-6 and J usage is TRBJ2-7; a weak D match, TRBD2 (5 bases). Trimming cost V 5 bases and J 6 bases, with 14 bases left between them. Germline lookup yields CDR1 SGHVS and CDR2 FNYEAQ. CDR3 length: 13 amino acids. CDR3 amino acids: CASSVEGVSEQYF. CDR3 nucleotides: TGTGCCAGCAGCGTAGAGGGTGTTAGCGAGCAGTACTTC.

This clonotype was counted at least ten times. The V gene is TRBV14, the J gene TRBJ2-1; no reliable D call. This CDR3 has 15 residues. The germline CDR1 and CDR2 sequences are SGHDN and FVKESK. Between the trimmed V and J ends, which lost 4 bases and 3 bases, there was a span of 13 bases. CDR3 sequence (DNA): TGTGCCAGCAGCCGCTCGAGATGGAGCTACAATGAGCAGTTCTTC. Translated, it gives CASSRSRWSYNEQFF.

A single count supports this clonotype. J is TRBJ2-7 and V is TRBV12-3 or TRBV12-4, with 7 bases identical to TRBD2. The CDR3 runs to 14 residues. The J segment lost 7 bases and the V segment lost 8 bases, leaving 14 bases of the junction unmatched. The CDR3 loop is CASRPGLEWSEQYF. CDR3 bases: TGTGCCAGCCGTCCAGGACTAGAGTGGAGTGAGCAGTACTTC.

A remark on this clonotype: The final CDR3 position lacks the conserved phenylalanine or tryptophan, pointing to a likely read error. The chain joins TRBV5-5 to TRBJ2-6; tentatively, D is TRBD2 (5 bases). Trimming removed 1 base from V and 0 bases from J, with 14 bases in between. The germline V gene has CDR1 SGHKS and CDR2 YYEKEE (reference sequence). The CDR3 loop spans 18 amino acids. The CDR3 sequence is CASSLPGVAVSGANVLTV. The CDR3, as DNA: TGTGCCAGCAGCTTGCCCGGGGTCGCTGTCTCTGGGGCCAACGTCCTGACTGTC.

The V gene is TRBV27, the J gene TRBJ1-2, with D maybe TRBD1 (5 bases). The CDR3 has 16 residues. Per germline, CDR1 MNHEY and CDR2 SMNVEV (reference sequence). V was shortened by 6 bases and J by 8 bases, with 25 bases between the two germline ends. The CDR3 region is CASRAAGTAFMVGYTF. In DNA, the CDR3 is TGTGCCAGCAGGGCGGCCGGGACCGCTTTTATGGTGGGCTACACCTTC.

This clonotype turned up a few times. This may be a read error: a much more frequent sequence differs by one nucleotide. The chain carries TRBV20-1 and TRBJ2-7, with 7 bases fitting TRBD1. Losses at the gene ends were 5 bases for V and 0 bases for J; bases not matched to a gene: 4. There are 13 residues in the CDR3. Germline loops: CDR1 DFQATT, CDR2 SNEGSKA (reference sequence). The CDR3 nucleotides are TGCAGTGCTGAGACAGGGATCTCCTACGAGCAGTACTTC. Translating it yields CSAETGISYEQYF.

This clonotype was detected only a few times. With a much larger clone just one base away, this may be a read error. CDR3 sequence reads: CASRNGEEAQYF. CDR3 coding DNA: TGTGCCAGCAGAAACGGGGAAGAGGCCCAGTACTTC. V usage is TRBV6-6 and J usage is TRBJ2-7, with TRBD2 as a possible D gene (5 bases). Germline CDR1 is MNHNY and CDR2 is SVGAGI (reference sequence). The V and J ends lost 6 bases and 10 bases respectively, with 16 bases between them. The CDR3 runs 12 residues.

Many counts were recorded for this clonotype. This chain links TRBV5-1 with TRBJ1-2, with D possibly being TRBD1 (6 bases). The CDR3 length is 14 residues. CDR1 is SGHRS and CDR2 is YFSETQ in the germline V gene. V dropped 4 bases and J dropped 7 bases, with 17 bases sitting between them. CDR3 amino acids: CASSPTAGAGGYTF. For the CDR3, the DNA is TGCGCCAGCAGCCCCACCGCGGGGGCGGGTGGCTACACCTTC.

This clonotype has at least ten counts. The rearrangement uses TRBV6-2 or TRBV6-3 and TRBJ2-5, with 7 bases matching TRBD2. The germline CDR1 and CDR2 sequences are MNHEY and SVGEGT. The junction had 5 bases not matched to a gene; V was cut back by 0 bases and J by 7 bases. This CDR3 spans 14 amino acids. The CDR3: CASSYSGREGTQYF. The CDR3 DNA sequence: TGTGCCAGCAGTTACTCCGGCAGGGAGGGGACCCAGTACTTC.

As to this clonotype: Just one base apart from a much larger clone, this may be a read error. The genes are TRBV3-1 and TRBJ1-1, with TRBD1 matching over 7 bases. Germline V lookup: CDR1 LGHDT, CDR2 YNNKEL (reference sequence). This CDR3 is 15 amino acids long. V gave up 5 bases and J gave up 1 base; unmatched junction bases: 7. The CDR3 spells CASSTRTGSNTEAFF. Written as DNA, the CDR3 is TGTGCCAGCAGCACCCGGACAGGCTCGAACACTGAAGCTTTCTTT.

This clonotype was found many times. The chain uses TRBV29-1 and TRBJ1-6; 8 bases line up with TRBD1. The CDR3 runs 16 residues. Germline CDR1 and CDR2: SQVTM and ANQGSEA. V trimming: 7 bases; J trimming: 8 bases; junction bases outside the gene matches: 16. The CDR3 DNA reads TGCAGCGCTCGATCGCCAGGACAGGGAGAGGATTCACCCCTCCACTTT. Translation: CSARSPGQGEDSPLHF.

Points on this clonotype: A read error may be the cause here, since a much bigger clone is one base away. This rearrangement joins TRBV20-1 to TRBJ2-4, with 8 bases aligning to TRBD1. The J call may not be correct, given that the DNA end is closer to TRBJ2-7. Germline V CDR1 and CDR2: DFQATT, SNEGSKA (reference sequence). CDR3 size: 15 residues. The DNA for the CDR3 is TGCAGTGCCCAGGATGAGGGCAGGGGGCTCGACGAGCAGTACTTC. Translating it yields CSAQDEGRGLDEQYF.

The chain employs TRBV7-2 and TRBJ2-7; D uncertain. The assigned J gene may be wrong: the sequence end matches TRBJ2-5 better. Germline CDR1 SGHTA, CDR2 FQGNSA. This CDR3 contains 14 residues. The DNA for the CDR3 is TGTGCCAGCAGCTCCTTTCGGGCGGCAGAGACCCAGTACTTC. Amino acid sequence: CASSSFRAAETQYF.

Comment on this clonotype: A junction end diverges from the germline sequence, so it may reflect a read error. The rearrangement uses TRBV9 and TRBJ1-2, with TRBD1 matching 9 bases. In germline, CDR1 is SGDLS, CDR2 YYNGEE. The CDR3 runs 15 residues. This chain's CDR3 is CVSSVDGTGRYGYTF. Written as DNA, the CDR3 is TGTGTCAGCAGCGTAGATGGGACAGGGCGGTATGGCTACACCTTC.

The chain has TRBV6-1 and TRBJ2-5, with TRBD2 matching 12 bases. The germline gives CDR1 MNHNS, CDR2 SASEGT. V shed 7 bases and J 4 bases; nucleotides not matched to a gene: 4. The CDR3 is 14 amino acids. DNA for the CDR3: TGTGCCAGCACTAGCGGGGGGGCCCGAGAGACCCAGTACTTC. Its protein is CASTSGGARETQYF.

This clonotype has ten or more counts. The CDR3 is CASSFNQPQHF. DNA for the CDR3: TGTGCCAGCAGTTTCAATCAGCCCCAGCATTTT. V usage is TRBV28 and J usage is TRBJ1-5; D remains ambiguous. The CDR3 length is 11 residues. Germline CDR1 MDHEN, CDR2 SYDVKM. Trimming shortened V by 3 bases and J by 3 bases, and 0 bases separated the two germline ends.

The table lists this clonotype with a few counts. The chain carries TRBV2 and TRBJ2-1; the D gene could be TRBD1 or TRBD2 (5 bases each). V was clipped by 6 bases and J by 5 bases, with 17 bases between them. CDR3 length: 15 amino acids. In germline, CDR1 is SNHLY, CDR2 FYNNEI. CDR3 residues: CASRAGTVTNNEQFF. In DNA, the CDR3 is TGTGCCAGCAGAGCCGGGACGGTCACTAACAATGAGCAGTTCTTC.

On this clonotype itself: At one end, the junction sequence differs from germline, possibly due to a read error. The gene calls are TRBV20-1 and TRBJ1-4; TRBD1 might be the D (5 bases). Germline CDR1 and CDR2: DFQATT and SNEGSKA (reference sequence). This CDR3 region has 15 residues. This CDR3 reads CSARPLGATNEKRFF. Written as DNA, the CDR3 is TGCAGTGCTAGACCCCTCGGGGCAACTAATGAAAAACGGTTTTTT.